This TCR beta chain was sequenced in a study of technical replicates of blood from a handful of donors. V was clipped by 4 bases and J by 10 bases, with 14 bases between them. Looked up from germline, CDR1 is MNHNS and CDR2 is SASEGT. The CDR3 is 14 residues long. Method: immunoSEQ multiplex PCR; TCRdb's copy keeps in-frame clones and lacks some. The sample consists of 51,000 or so clones, 92% of them appearing once. The rearrangement uses TRBV6-1 and TRBJ1-6; a possible D gene is TRBD1 (5 bases). The specimen sequenced was PBMCs. This TCR came from a human donor in good health. Some clones in this sample may be carry-over from other donors' samples. CDR3 in amino acids: CASSVSRAYSPLHF. The CDR3 DNA is TGTGCCAGCAGTGTCTCCAGGGCCTACTCACCCCTCCACTTT.